This entry concerns a single T cell receptor beta chain. V dropped 3 bases and J dropped 5 bases, with 6 bases sitting between them. CDR1 is SGHDT, CDR2 YYEEEE, per germline. The CDR3 extends over 11 amino acids. This table comes from immunoSEQ multiplex PCR, and its TCRdb copy is limited to in-frame clones, with some not included. The sample has about 160,000 clones, 82% seen once. Seattle patients were enrolled while actively infected and followed longitudinally. This entry comes from a study of blood T cell repertoires in COVID-19. The chain couples TRBV5-6 to TRBJ2-7; D is uncertain. This clonotype was obtained from a woman aged 40 to 50 with COVID-19, enrolled during active disease. Source material: peripheral blood. The DNA of the CDR3 is TGTGCCAGCAGCTACAATGACGAGCAGTACTTC. Protein sequence: CASSYNDEQYF.